The 21 T cell receptor beta chains in this list originate from one sample, sequenced in a study of tumor and adjacent non-tumor tissue in lung cancer. A modified ARM-PCR protocol with three rounds of nested PCR amplified TCRbeta. TCRdb passed the multiplex PCR reads through MiXCR, listing each CDR3 protein once. The sample lists 65,000 to 75,000 distinct CDR3 sequences; around three quarters were seen once. No cell sorting was done before RNA was extracted from the tissue. Sequencing was done on a sample of lung tumor tissue. The receptors come from a man in his sixties with non-small cell lung cancer.

As regards this clonotype: An end of the junction differs from the germline gene, which may be a read error. The J gene is TRBJ2-7, the V gene TRBV29-1; TRBD1 aligns across 7 bases. Looked up from germline, CDR1 is SQVTM and CDR2 is ANQGSEA. The CDR3 contains 14 residues. The CDR3 sequence is CSVAGQQRRYEHYF. The CDR3 nucleotides are TGCAGCGTTGCGGGACAGCAGCGCAGGTACGAGCATTACTTC.

With respect to this clonotype: This may arise from a read error, as a much more abundant clone is one base away. The chain couples TRBV24-1 to TRBJ2-7, with D unresolved. The germline V gene has CDR1 KGHDR and CDR2 SFDVKD. V was clipped by 6 bases and J by 3 bases, with 8 bases between them. The CDR3 has 12 residues. The CDR3 coding sequence is TGTGCCACCAGTATGGATGACTACGAGCAGTACTTC. It specifies CATSMDDYEQYF.

As for this clonotype: The conserved phenylalanine or tryptophan normally closing the CDR3 is absent here, so this likely arose from a read error. The chain links TRBV20-1 to TRBJ1-2; D is unresolved. The V gene's germline CDR1 is DFQATT and CDR2 SNEGSKA (reference sequence). This CDR3 spans 11 amino acids. CDR3 protein: CSTRIGRGYTI. The CDR3 DNA is TGCAGTACTAGAATCGGTCGGGGCTACACCATC.

As to this clonotype: An end of the junction differs from the germline gene, which may be a read error. The CDR3 is CASSPEFWMVKTEAFF. DNA for the CDR3: TGTGCCAGCAGCCCGGAATTTTGGATGGTGAAGACTGAAGCTTTCTTT. The chain joins TRBV6-1 to TRBJ1-1; no reliable D call. There are 16 residues in the CDR3. CDR1 is MNHNS, CDR2 SASEGT, per germline.

Worth noting for this clonotype: Here the CDR3 omits its conserved ending phenylalanine or tryptophan, so a read error is the likely source. This chain links TRBV20-1 with TRBJ2-7; tentative D call: TRBD2 (5 bases). The CDR3 totals 12 residues. In germline, CDR1 is DFQATT, CDR2 SNEGSKA (reference sequence). V was pared by 6 bases and J by 7 bases, with 16 bases between. The CDR3 sequence: CSARERPDEQYI. The CDR3 DNA reads as TGCAGTGCGAGGGAGAGACCCGATGAGCAGTACATC.

This clonotype was found a few times. The CDR3 nucleotides are TGCAGTGCTACTTTAGCGGGAGAGCCTGATACCGGGGAGCTGTTTTTT. Its translation: CSATLAGEPDTGELFF. The chain uses TRBV20-1 and TRBJ2-2; 9 nucleotides align to TRBD2. This CDR3 is 16 amino acids long. With 4 bases clipped from V and 5 bases from J, the junction kept 11 bases outside the gene matches. CDR1 and CDR2 (germline): DFQATT, SNEGSKA (reference sequence).

The chain combines TRBV29-1 with TRBJ2-3; D uncertain. Germline values: CDR1 SQVTM, CDR2 ANQGSEA. The CDR3 extends over 15 amino acids. Between the trimmed V and J ends, which lost 4 bases and 3 bases, there was a span of 17 bases. This CDR3 reads CSVGTANEATDTQYF. CDR3 sequence (DNA): TGCAGCGTTGGCACTGCCAATGAAGCAACAGATACGCAGTATTTT.

This clonotype was observed a single time. This sequence joins TRBV6-6 and TRBJ1-3, with 8 nucleotides matching TRBD1. CDR3 length: 13 amino acids. Germline trimming cut 9 bases from V and 9 bases from J; bases unmatched to any gene: 10. Germline-derived CDR1 and CDR2 are MNHNY and SVGAGI (reference sequence). In nucleotides, the CDR3 is TGTGCCAGACTTAATGGACAGGGCAGCACCATATATTTT. Amino acids: CARLNGQGSTIYF.

This clonotype was counted ten times or more. The gene calls are TRBV29-1 and TRBJ2-1; tentatively, D is TRBD2 (5 bases). This CDR3 has 13 amino acids. V was trimmed by 5 bases and J by 6 bases, leaving 14 bases between them. Per the germline V gene, CDR1 is SQVTM and CDR2 is ANQGSEA. For the CDR3, the DNA is TGCAGCGTTCTTGCGGGCAGCGGCAATGAGCAGTTCTTC. It yields the protein CSVLAGSGNEQFF.

Notes on this clonotype: An end of the junction does not agree with germline; a read error may underlie this. This sequence joins TRBV29-1 and TRBJ2-7, with D possibly TRBD2 on 7 matching bases. CDR1 is SQVTM, CDR2 ANQGSEA, per germline. CDR3 length equals 13 residues. In DNA form, the CDR3 reads TGCAGCATTGTCGGGGGGAGGGGGTACGAACAGTACTTC. It translates to CSIVGGRGYEQYF.

Of note for this clonotype: Germline and junction disagree at one end, which may indicate a read error. The gene calls are TRBV28 and TRBJ2-2; possible D gene TRBD2, 5 bases. CDR1 and CDR2 from the germline V gene are MDHEN and SYDVKM. CDR3 size: 12 residues. CDR3 sequence: CASSGNTGELLF. The CDR3 bases are TGTGCCAGCAGCGGAAACACCGGGGAGCTGCTTTTT.

A note on this clonotype: One end of the junction does not line up with germline, which may come from a read error. The J gene is TRBJ2-2, the V gene TRBV20-1; 8 nucleotides line up with TRBD2. This CDR3 comprises 13 residues. Per germline, CDR1 DFQATT and CDR2 SNEGSKA (reference sequence). CDR3 nucleotides: TGCTGTGCTTGGGGACTAGAATCCGGGGAGCTGTTTTTT. This encodes CCAWGLESGELFF.

As regards this clonotype: With a much larger clone just one base away, this may be a read error. The gene calls are TRBV20-1 and TRBJ2-2; 7 bases are a match to TRBD2. CDR1 is DFQATT and CDR2 is SNEGSKA in the germline V gene (reference sequence). The CDR3 has 13 residues. This chain's CDR3 is CSDRFSGSGELFF. The CDR3, as DNA: TGCAGTGATAGATTTAGCGGGTCCGGGGAGCTGTTTTTT.

As for this clonotype: This may be a read error, as it is one base from a much larger clone. The chain is built from TRBV28 and TRBJ2-7; the D is unclear. The CDR3 covers 11 residues. Per the germline V gene, CDR1 is MDHEN and CDR2 is SYDVKM. The CDR3 region is CASSFLYDQYF. In nucleotides, the CDR3 is TGTGCCAGCAGTTTCCTCTACGACCAGTACTTC. Looking up the rest from reference TRBV28 and TRBJ2-7 gives the full variable domain: DVKVTQSSRYLVKRTGEKVFLECVQDMDHENMFWYRQDPGLGLRLIYFSYDVKMKEKGDIPEGYSVSREKKERFSLILESASTNQTSMYLCASSFLYDQYFGPGTRLTVT.

There are a few counts of this clonotype. This may be a read error: a much more frequent sequence differs by one nucleotide. The rearrangement uses TRBV29-1 and TRBJ2-7; possibly TRBD1 for D (6 bases). Per the germline V gene, CDR1 is SQVTM and CDR2 is ANQGSEA. This CDR3 contains 11 residues. CDR3 protein: CNVGRGYEQYF. The CDR3 DNA is TGCAACGTTGGCAGGGGCTACGAGCAGTACTTC.

Comments on this clonotype: Without the conserved terminal phenylalanine or tryptophan, this CDR3 likely stems from a read error. The chain is built from TRBV20-1 and TRBJ2-1; D gene ambiguous. In germline, CDR1 is DFQATT, CDR2 SNEGSKA (reference sequence). The CDR3 totals 13 residues. The CDR3 region has the DNA TGCAGTGTTAGAGGTCCGACGACAATCGAACAGTTCTTA. Amino acid sequence: CSVRGPTTIEQFL.

About this clonotype itself: The CDR3 ends on some other residue instead of the conserved phenylalanine or tryptophan, so this is likely a read error. The chain employs TRBV7-9 and TRBJ2-7; D might be TRBD2 (6 bases). CDR3 size: 14 residues. Germline CDR1 SEHNR, CDR2 FQNEAQ (reference sequence). CDR3 residues: CGSSPREMVYEQYL. The CDR3 DNA sequence: TGTGGCAGCAGCCCCCGGGAGATGGTCTACGAGCAGTACCTC.

As for this clonotype: The junction shows a germline mismatch at one end, possibly a read error. The rearrangement links TRBV6-4 to TRBJ1-1, with a weak D call TRBD1 (6 bases). Germline-derived CDR1 and CDR2 are MRHNA and SNTAGT. The CDR3 loop spans 15 amino acids. Written as DNA, the CDR3 is TGTGGCAGCAACAACGAGGACAGCATGAACACTGAAGCTTTCTTT. Its translation is CGSNNEDSMNTEAFF.

This clonotype qualifies as medium-sized. The V gene is TRBV10-1, the J gene TRBJ2-2; D may be TRBD2 (6 bases). Trimming cost V 0 bases and J 6 bases, with 8 bases left between them. The CDR3 loop spans 14 amino acids. Per germline, CDR1 WNHNN and CDR2 SYGVQD (reference sequence). For the CDR3, the DNA is TGCGCCAGCAGTGAGTCGGGAGGAGCCGGGGAGCTGTTTTTT. Its translation: CASSESGGAGELFF.

About this clonotype itself: A read error may produce the germline difference seen at one junction end. This chain joins TRBV20-1 and TRBJ2-1; D is uncertain. The germline CDR1 and CDR2 sequences are DFQATT and SNEGSKA (reference sequence). The CDR3 runs to 12 residues. CDR3 region: CNARAGRSEHFF. Written as DNA, the CDR3 is TGCAATGCTAGGGCCGGAAGGAGTGAGCACTTCTTC.

A word on this clonotype: One end of the junction varies from germline; a read error may be responsible. This sequence joins TRBV6-5 and TRBJ2-6; D is unclear. There are 14 residues in the CDR3. Germline values: CDR1 MNHEY, CDR2 SVGAGI. CDR3 nucleotide sequence: TGTGCCAGCAGTTACAGGGTCCGGGCCAACCTCCTGACTTTC. Its translation: CASSYRVRANLLTF.